The clone carrying this T cell receptor beta chain showed up just a few times. These data originate in a study of T-cell memory formation after mild COVID-19. MiXCR was run by TCRdb on the 5' RACE reads, yielding one entry per CDR3 protein. The sample lists 500,000 to 600,000 distinct CDR3 sequences; roughly 18% were seen once. This CDR3 is built from 16 residues. V was shortened by 4 bases and J by 4 bases, with 17 bases between the two germline ends. In germline, CDR1 is LGHNA, CDR2 YNFKEQ. The source is an adult woman who had mild COVID-19 (a few samples of this study predate the infection). Cell type and time point are not known. Sequencing used PBMCs or a T cell subset sorted from them (not recorded which). V is TRBV4-2 and J is TRBJ1-3; D is unresolved. The CDR3 region has the DNA TGTGCCAGCAGCCCCGCGCCCGGGGATGCGGGAAACACCATATATTTT. Residues: CASSPAPGDAGNTIYF.